The rows below give T cell receptor beta chains drawn from one sample of a study of Ad26.COV2.S vaccination and SARS-CoV-2 variants. Assay: immunoSEQ multiplex PCR; the TCRdb copy retains only in-frame clones and omits some. The table records 250,000 or so clones, about 83% of them present only once. Sequenced here: peripheral blood, sampled in a trial of Ad26.COV2.S vaccine versus placebo. The receptors come from a person aged 18-60 years who received the Ad26.COV2.S COVID-19 vaccine or a placebo. CDR3s include the opening cysteine and the closing phenylalanine or tryptophan. A D gene is named only where the DNA matches it firmly. Only part of the rows carry a size: once, few, many, or a class if the clone is expanded.

clone_size j_call d_call v_call cdr3_aa cdr3_nt
once TRBJ1-1 - TRBV5-6 CASSFSLLNTEAFF TGTGCCAGCAGCTTCAGCTTACTGAACACTGAAGCTTTCTTT
- TRBJ2-2 - TRBV6-2/TRBV6-3 CASSYSKGGWNTGELFF TGTGCCAGCAGTTACTCGAAGGGGGGCTGGAACACCGGGGAGCTGTTTTTT
- TRBJ1-2 - TRBV30 CAWSGRGVRTAYGYTF TGTGCCTGGAGTGGAAGAGGGGTCCGGACCGCCTATGGCTACACCTTC
- TRBJ2-2 TRBD1 TRBV9 CASSAGGQGFRSGELFF TGTGCCAGCAGCGCCGGGGGACAGGGGTTCCGTAGCGGGGAGCTGTTTTTT
once TRBJ1-5 TRBD1 TRBV2 CASRKTGVGNQPQHF TGTGCCAGCAGGAAGACAGGGGTAGGCAATCAGCCCCAGCATTTT
- TRBJ2-1 TRBD2 TRBV29-1 CSVEFSGEGSYNEQFF TGCAGCGTTGAGTTTAGCGGGGAGGGATCCTACAATGAGCAGTTCTTC
- TRBJ2-3 - TRBV9 CASSVGPQGTSDTQYF TGTGCCAGCAGCGTAGGGCCTCAGGGTACGAGTGATACGCAGTATTTT
- TRBJ2-4 TRBD1 TRBV19 CASSTGQGADIQYF TGTGCCAGTAGTACGGGACAGGGGGCAGACATTCAGTACTTC
- TRBJ2-2 - TRBV5-1 CASILDRLENTGELFF TGCGCCAGCATTCTCGACCGGTTAGAGAACACCGGGGAGCTGTTTTTT
- TRBJ2-3 - TRBV24-1 CATSDFDPTDTQYF TGTGCCACCAGTGATTTTGACCCCACAGATACGCAGTATTTT
- TRBJ2-1 TRBD2 TRBV5-6 CASSSSPLAGEYNEQFF TGTGCCAGCAGCTCCTCCCCACTAGCGGGAGAATACAATGAGCAGTTCTTC
- TRBJ2-2 TRBD2 TRBV6-2/TRBV6-3 CASSSGTSDTGELFF TGTGCCAGCAGTTCCGGGACTAGCGACACCGGGGAGCTGTTTTTT
- TRBJ2-5 - TRBV5-4 CASSSRASGGETQYF TGTGCCAGCAGCTCCCGGGCCTCCGGCGGGGAGACCCAGTACTTC
- TRBJ2-1 - TRBV5-1 CASSLVPAGAYNEQFF TGCGCCAGCAGCTTGGTCCCGGCGGGGGCTTACAATGAGCAGTTCTTC
- TRBJ1-4 - TRBV7-8 CASGGVREKLFF TGTGCCAGCGGGGGGGTGAGGGAAAAACTGTTTTTT
few TRBJ1-6 - TRBV11-2 CASSSRVGTSPLHF TGTGCCAGCAGCTCCCGGGTTGGGACTTCACCCCTCCACTTT
- TRBJ1-6 - TRBV2 CASSERSPVNSPLHF TGTGCCAGCAGTGAAAGGTCCCCTGTAAATTCACCCCTCCACTTT
- TRBJ2-3 - TRBV30 CASSTSTDTQYF TGTGCCTCCTCGACTAGCACAGATACGCAGTATTTT
once TRBJ2-3 - TRBV6-4 CASSLAPAETGTDTQYF TGTGCCAGCAGTTTAGCCCCAGCGGAGACGGGCACAGATACGCAGTATTTT
- TRBJ2-2 - TRBV7-9 CASSFLDRYTGELFF TGTGCCAGCAGCTTTCTCGACAGGTACACCGGGGAGCTGTTTTTT
few TRBJ1-6 - TRBV30 CAWSLAVRSPLHF TGTGCCTGGAGTTTGGCAGTTCGATCACCCCTCCACTTT
once TRBJ1-6 - TRBV19 CASKTGDNSPLHF TGTGCCAGTAAGACCGGCGATAATTCACCCCTCCACTTT
- TRBJ2-3 - TRBV7-2 CASSFLRATDTQYF TGTGCCAGCAGCTTCCTTCGGGCCACAGATACGCAGTATTTT
- TRBJ2-1 TRBD2 TRBV25-1 CASSPSGMGEQFF TGTGCCAGCAGTCCTAGCGGGATGGGTGAGCAGTTCTTC
- TRBJ2-2 - TRBV27 CASRGALNTGELFF TGTGCCAGCAGGGGGGCCCTGAACACCGGGGAGCTGTTTTTT
- TRBJ1-2 - TRBV6-5 CASSYKVAGKGYTF TGTGCCAGCAGTTACAAGGTGGCAGGGAAGGGCTACACCTTC
- TRBJ2-7 - TRBV11-3 CASSLDTGSYEQYF TGTGCCAGCAGCTTGGATACAGGGAGCTACGAGCAGTACTTC
- TRBJ1-3 TRBD1 TRBV4-2 CASSQSDRGYTIYF TGTGCCAGCAGCCAGTCGGACAGGGGATACACCATATATTTT
- TRBJ1-4 - TRBV19 CASSMTGGTNEKLFF TGTGCCAGTAGTATGACGGGGGGAACTAATGAAAAACTGTTTTTT
- TRBJ1-1 TRBD1 TRBV7-9 CASSLFRDRGNTEAFF TGTGCCAGCAGCTTATTCCGGGACAGGGGAAACACTGAAGCTTTCTTT
- TRBJ1-3 TRBD1 TRBV2 CASRAGGQGGVSSGNTIYF TGTGCCAGCAGGGCAGGTGGACAGGGCGGGGTATCCTCTGGAAACACCATATATTTT
- TRBJ1-4 - TRBV27 CASSLGVQGGELFF TGTGCCAGCAGTTTAGGCGTACAGGGTGGAGAACTGTTTTTT
- TRBJ2-7 - TRBV5-1 CASSSTRSSYEQYF TGCGCCAGCAGCTCTACCCGGAGCTCCTACGAGCAGTACTTC
- TRBJ2-3 TRBD2 TRBV24-1 CATSDRGAGAQDTQYF TGTGCCACCAGTGACCGGGGAGCGGGAGCGCAGGATACGCAGTATTTT
- TRBJ1-2 - TRBV19 CASSIGSGYTF TGTGCCAGTAGTATCGGTAGTGGCTACACCTTC
- TRBJ2-2 - TRBV15 CATSRVLVGELFF TGTGCCACCAGCAGAGTGCTCGTTGGGGAGCTGTTTTTT
once TRBJ1-2 TRBD1 TRBV25-1 CASSDRGGLTVSTF TGTGCCAGCAGTGACAGGGGGGGATTGACAGTTTCCACCTTC
- TRBJ1-1 - TRBV6-5 CASCRDRYQAFF TGTGCCAGCTGCCGGGACCGCTATCAAGCTTTCTTT
- TRBJ2-7 TRBD2 TRBV2 CASREGLAGSYEQYF TGTGCCAGCCGTGAAGGACTAGCGGGATCCTACGAGCAGTACTTC
- TRBJ1-5 TRBD1 TRBV27 CASSPTGGGNQPQHF TGTGCCAGCAGTCCCACAGGGGGCGGCAATCAGCCCCAGCATTTT